This TCR beta chain was captured by sequencing in a study of blood T cell repertoires in COVID-19. Study summary: PBMCs, B-cell-depleted T cells, or T cells provided the cDNA or gDNA that made up the material.

TCRdb keeps only in-frame clones here, not all; method: immunoSEQ multiplex PCR. The sample contains roughly 180,000 clones, 75% to 90% of which appear only once. The CDR3 consists of 19 residues. Germline values: CDR1 SSHAT, CDR2 FNYEAQ (reference sequence). To note about this clone: An end of the junction differs from the germline gene, which may be a read error.

This chain joins TRBV7-7 and TRBJ1-2; weak D call: TRBD1 (6 bases). Sequenced sample: PBMCs or T cells enriched from blood (not recorded which). The sequence derives from a woman in her sixties or seventies who had recovered from COVID-19. The CDR3 loop reads CASSPGTGPGGGAGKGYTF. In DNA, the CDR3 is TGTGCTAGCAGCCCCGGTACGGGCCCGGGCGGGGGCGCGGGAAAAGGCTACACCTTC.